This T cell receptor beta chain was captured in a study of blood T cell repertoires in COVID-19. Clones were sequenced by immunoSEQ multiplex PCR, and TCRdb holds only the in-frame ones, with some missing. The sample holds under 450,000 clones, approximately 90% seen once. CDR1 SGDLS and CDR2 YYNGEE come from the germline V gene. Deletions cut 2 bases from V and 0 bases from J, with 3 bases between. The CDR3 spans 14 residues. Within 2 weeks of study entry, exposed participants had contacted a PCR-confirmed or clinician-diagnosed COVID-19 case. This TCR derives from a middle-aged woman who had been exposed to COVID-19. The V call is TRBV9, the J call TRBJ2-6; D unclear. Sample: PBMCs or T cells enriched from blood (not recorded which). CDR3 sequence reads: CASSVSSGANVLTF. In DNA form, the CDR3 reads TGTGCCAGCAGCGTTAGCTCTGGGGCCAACGTCCTGACTTTC.